This T cell receptor beta chain was captured by sequencing in a study of shared clonotypes between healthy human individuals. Study-level information: Per-donor plates numbered three CD4 naive, three CD4 memory, two CD8 naive and one CD8 memory. Whole-study results and caveats: Clonotype sharing among the donors was expected to vary with sequencing depth. It was the few donors that limited the genetic and exposure-history diversity represented.

Points on this clone: Its target is unknown.

Clones were read by immunoSEQ multiplex PCR, and TCRdb kept only the in-frame ones, dropping some. The sample comprises approximately 810,000 clones, approximately 92% of which are singletons, and approximately 25% rests with the top ten. Only CD45RO-negative cells positively selected for CCR7 counted as naive CD8 cells, so terminally differentiated effector memory CD45RA+ cells were excluded. The germline V gene encodes CDR1 SGHKS and CDR2 YYEKEE (reference sequence). CDR3 length equals 12 residues. V was shortened by 6 bases and J by 2 bases, with 9 bases between the two germline ends. Specimen: naive CD8+ T cells sorted from blood. This receptor was obtained from a man aged 25-45 years in good health. The chain joins TRBV5-5 to TRBJ2-7; D may be TRBD1 (5 bases). The CDR3 coding sequence is TGTGCCAGCACTCAGGGTGCCTACGAGCAGTACTTC. It yields the protein CASTQGAYEQYF.